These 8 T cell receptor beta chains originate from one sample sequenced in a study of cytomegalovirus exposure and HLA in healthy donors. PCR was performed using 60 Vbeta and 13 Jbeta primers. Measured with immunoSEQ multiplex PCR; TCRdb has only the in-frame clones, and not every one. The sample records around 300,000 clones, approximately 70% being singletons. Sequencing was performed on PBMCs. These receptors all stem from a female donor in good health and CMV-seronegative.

CDR3 sequence reads: CASSSTGTGHLYEQYF. For the CDR3, the DNA is TGTGCCAGCAGTTCAACCGGGACAGGGCACCTTTACGAGCAGTACTTC. The rearrangement links TRBV28 to TRBJ2-7, with 9 nucleotides matching TRBD1. The germline V gene has CDR1 MDHEN and CDR2 SYDVKM. This CDR3 has 16 amino acids. V was pared by 4 bases and J by 4 bases, with 11 bases of the junction left unmatched.

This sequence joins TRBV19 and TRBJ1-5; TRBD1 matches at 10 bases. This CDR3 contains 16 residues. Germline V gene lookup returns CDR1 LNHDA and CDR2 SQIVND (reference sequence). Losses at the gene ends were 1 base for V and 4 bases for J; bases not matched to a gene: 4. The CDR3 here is CASSIGDRGFNQPQHF. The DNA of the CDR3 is TGTGCCAGTAGTATAGGGGACAGGGGTTTTAATCAGCCCCAGCATTTT.

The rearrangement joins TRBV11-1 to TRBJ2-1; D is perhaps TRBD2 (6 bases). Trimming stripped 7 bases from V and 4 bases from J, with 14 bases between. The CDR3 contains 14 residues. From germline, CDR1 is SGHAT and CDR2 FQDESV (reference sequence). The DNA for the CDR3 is TGTGCCAGCACCCGGGACTCAGGATACAATGAGCAGTTCTTC. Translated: CASTRDSGYNEQFF.

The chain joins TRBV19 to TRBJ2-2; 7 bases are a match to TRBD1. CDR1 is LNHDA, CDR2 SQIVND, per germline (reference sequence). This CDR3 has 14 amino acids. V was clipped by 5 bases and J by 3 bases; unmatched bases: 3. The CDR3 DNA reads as TGTGCCAGTAGTCTAGGGACAGACACCGGGGAGCTGTTTTTT. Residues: CASSLGTDTGELFF.

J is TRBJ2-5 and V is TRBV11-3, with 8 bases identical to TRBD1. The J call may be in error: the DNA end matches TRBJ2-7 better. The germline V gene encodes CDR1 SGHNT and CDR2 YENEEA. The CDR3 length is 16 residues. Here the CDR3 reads CASSAQGQGRSYEQYF. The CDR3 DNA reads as TGTGCCAGCAGCGCGCAAGGACAGGGAAGGTCCTACGAGCAGTACTTC.

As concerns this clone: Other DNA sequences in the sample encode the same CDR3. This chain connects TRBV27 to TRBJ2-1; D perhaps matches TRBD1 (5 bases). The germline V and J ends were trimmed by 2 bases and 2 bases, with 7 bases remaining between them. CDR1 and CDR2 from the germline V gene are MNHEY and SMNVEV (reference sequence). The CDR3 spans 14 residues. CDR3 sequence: CASSLQGTYNEQFF. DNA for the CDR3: TGTGCCAGCAGTTTACAGGGAACCTACAATGAGCAGTTCTTC.

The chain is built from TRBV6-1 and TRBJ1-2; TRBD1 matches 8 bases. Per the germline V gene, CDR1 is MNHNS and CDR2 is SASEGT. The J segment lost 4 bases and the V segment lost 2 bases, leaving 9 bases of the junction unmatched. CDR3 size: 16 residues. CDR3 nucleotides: TGTGCCAGCAGTGAAAGTACAGGGGGTCTCGGCTATGGCTACACCTTC. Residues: CASSESTGGLGYGYTF.

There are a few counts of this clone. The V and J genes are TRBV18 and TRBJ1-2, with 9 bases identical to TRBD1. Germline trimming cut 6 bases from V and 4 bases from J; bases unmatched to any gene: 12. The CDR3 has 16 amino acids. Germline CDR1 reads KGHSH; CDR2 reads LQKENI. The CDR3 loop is CASSLDQGQGIYGYTF. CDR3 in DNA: TGTGCCAGCTCCCTGGATCAGGGACAGGGAATCTATGGCTACACCTTC.